In this sample, the clone carrying this T cell receptor beta chain turned up a few times. The antigen is unknown. These data come from a study of cytomegalovirus exposure and HLA in healthy donors. Notes on the study in general: Earlier analysis looked at TCR beta V segments, and most were productive about 90% or about 30% of the time. Cytomegalovirus-associated status was assigned to some 160 TCR beta chains.

Both 60 Vbeta primers and 13 Jbeta primers went into the PCR. TCRdb keeps only in-frame clones here, not all; method: immunoSEQ multiplex PCR. The table shows approximately 170,000 clones, with 78% occurring only once. This receptor was identified in a woman aged 40 to 50 in good health and CMV-seropositive. Sample: PBMCs.

The CDR3 DNA sequence: TGTGCCAGCAGCTCTGGACTAGCTGGGGATACGCAGTATTTT. Protein: CASSSGLAGDTQYF. This rearrangement joins TRBV7-2 to TRBJ2-3; TRBD2 matches 8 bases. V lost 4 bases and J lost 6; bases outside the gene matches: 6. CDR3 length equals 14 residues. In germline, CDR1 is SGHTA, CDR2 FQGNSA.